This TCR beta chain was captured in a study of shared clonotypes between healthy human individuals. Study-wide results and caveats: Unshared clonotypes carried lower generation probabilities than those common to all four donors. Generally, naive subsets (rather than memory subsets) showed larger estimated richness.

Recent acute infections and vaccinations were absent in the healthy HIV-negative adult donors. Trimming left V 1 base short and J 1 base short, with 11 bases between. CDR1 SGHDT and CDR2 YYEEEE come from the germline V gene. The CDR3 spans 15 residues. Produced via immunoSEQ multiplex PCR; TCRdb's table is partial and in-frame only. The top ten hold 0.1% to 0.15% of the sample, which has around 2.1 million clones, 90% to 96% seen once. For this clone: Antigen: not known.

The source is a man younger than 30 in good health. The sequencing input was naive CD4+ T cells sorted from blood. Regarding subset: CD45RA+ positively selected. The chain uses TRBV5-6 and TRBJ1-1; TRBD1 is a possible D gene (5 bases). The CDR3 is CASSLLGEKNTEAFF. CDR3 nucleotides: TGTGCCAGCAGCTTGTTAGGGGAAAAGAACACTGAAGCTTTCTTT. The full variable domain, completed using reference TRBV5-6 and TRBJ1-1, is DAGVTQSPTHLIKTRGQQVTLRCSPKSGHDTVSWYQQALGQGPQFIFQYYEEEERQRGNFPDRFSGHQFPNYSSELNVNALLLGDSALYLCASSLLGEKNTEAFFGQGTRLTVV.